These 2 T cell receptor beta chains originate from one sample sequenced in a study of shared clonotypes between healthy human individuals. Naive CD8 isolation took CD45RO-negative cells positively selected for CCR7 and excluded terminally differentiated effector memory CD45RA+ cells. Assay used: immunoSEQ multiplex PCR; TCRdb lists only in-frame clones, some missing. This table has fewer than 1 million clones, 96% appearing once. The sample was naive CD8+ T cells sorted from blood. These receptors all come from a man younger than 45 in good health.

The chain joins TRBV5-1 to TRBJ2-5; D uncertain. Trimming removed 7 bases from V and 1 base from J, with 17 bases in between. The CDR3 runs to 15 residues. From germline, CDR1 is SGHRS and CDR2 YFSETQ. CDR3 in DNA: TGCGCCAGCCAGATGGCCTATTGGGGCCAAGAGACCCAGTACTTC. Residues: CASQMAYWGQETQYF.

This sequence joins TRBV7-9 and TRBJ2-3; 7 positions agree with TRBD2. The CDR3 length is 17 residues. V shed 2 bases, J shed 2 bases, and the junction held 10 bases outside the gene matches. From germline, CDR1 is SEHNR and CDR2 FQNEAQ (reference sequence). This CDR3 is CASSLIPSGYPTDTQYF. The CDR3 nucleotides read TGTGCCAGCAGCTTAATTCCTAGCGGATATCCCACAGATACGCAGTATTTT.